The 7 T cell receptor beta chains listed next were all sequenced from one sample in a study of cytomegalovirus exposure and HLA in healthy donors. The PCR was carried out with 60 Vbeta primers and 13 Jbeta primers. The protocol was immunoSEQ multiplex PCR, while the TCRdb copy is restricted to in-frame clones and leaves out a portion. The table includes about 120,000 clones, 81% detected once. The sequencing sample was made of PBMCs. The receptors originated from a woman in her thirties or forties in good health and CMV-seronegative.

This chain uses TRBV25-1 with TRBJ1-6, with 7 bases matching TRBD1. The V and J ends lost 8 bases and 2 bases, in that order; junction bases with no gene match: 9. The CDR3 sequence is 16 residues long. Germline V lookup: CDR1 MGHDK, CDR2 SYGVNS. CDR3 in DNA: TGTGCCAGCTCCCCGACAGGGTATCCCTATAATTCACCCCTCCACTTT. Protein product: CASSPTGYPYNSPLHF.

CDR3 sequence: CASSVTRSDTQYF. The CDR3 DNA reads TGTGCCAGTAGTGTGACGAGGTCAGATACGCAGTATTTT. The V gene is TRBV19, the J gene TRBJ2-3; D unresolved. The ends were cut back, 5 bases at V and 4 bases at J, with 10 bases in the middle. Germline lookup yields CDR1 LNHDA and CDR2 SQIVND (reference sequence). The CDR3 consists of 13 residues. The full variable domain, completed using reference TRBV19 and TRBJ2-3, is DGGITQSPKYLFRKEGQNVTLSCEQNLNHDAMYWYRQDPGQGLRLIYYSQIVNDFQKGDIAEGYSVSREKKESFPLTVTSAQKNPTAFYLCASSVTRSDTQYFGPGTRLTVL.

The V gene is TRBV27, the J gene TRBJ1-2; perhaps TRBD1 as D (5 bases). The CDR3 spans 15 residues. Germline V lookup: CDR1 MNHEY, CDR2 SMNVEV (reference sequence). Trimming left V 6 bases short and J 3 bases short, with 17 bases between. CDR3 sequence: CASRRFQGRDYGYTF. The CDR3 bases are TGTGCCAGCAGACGGTTCCAGGGTAGGGACTATGGCTACACCTTC.

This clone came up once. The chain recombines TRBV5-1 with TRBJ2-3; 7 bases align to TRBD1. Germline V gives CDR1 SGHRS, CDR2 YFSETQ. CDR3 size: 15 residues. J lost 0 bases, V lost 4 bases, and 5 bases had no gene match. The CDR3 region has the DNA TGCGCCAGCAGCCCAGGGGGTCTCAGCACAGATACGCAGTATTTT. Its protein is CASSPGGLSTDTQYF.

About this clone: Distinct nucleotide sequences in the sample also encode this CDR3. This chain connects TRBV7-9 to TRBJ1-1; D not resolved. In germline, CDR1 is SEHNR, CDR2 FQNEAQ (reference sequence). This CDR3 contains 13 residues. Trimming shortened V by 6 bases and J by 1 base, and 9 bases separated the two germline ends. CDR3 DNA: TGTGCCAGCAGTACTCCGGGGAACACTGAAGCTTTCTTT. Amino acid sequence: CASSTPGNTEAFF. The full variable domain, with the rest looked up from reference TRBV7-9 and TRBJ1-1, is DTGVSQNPRHKITKRGQNVTFRCDPISEHNRLYWYRQTLGQGPEFLTYFQNEAQLEKSRLLSDRFSAERPKGSFSTLEIQRTEQGDSAMYLCASSTPGNTEAFFGQGTRLTVV.

DNA of the CDR3: TGCGCCAGCAGCTTAGAGTCCCGGGGGGCTGGGGAGACCCAGTACTTC. Translated, it gives CASSLESRGAGETQYF. The V gene is TRBV5-1, the J gene TRBJ2-5, with D possibly being TRBD2 (7 bases). The CDR3 runs 16 residues. Between the trimmed V and J ends, which lost 2 bases and 5 bases, there was a span of 19 bases. Germline assignment: CDR1 SGHRS and CDR2 YFSETQ. The complete variable domain, with remaining parts taken from reference TRBV5-1 and TRBJ2-5, reads KAGVTQTPRYLIKTRGQQVTLSCSPISGHRSVSWYQQTPGQGLQFLFEYFSETQRNKGNFPGRFSGRQFSNSRSEMNVSTLELGDSALYLCASSLESRGAGETQYFGPGTRLLVL.

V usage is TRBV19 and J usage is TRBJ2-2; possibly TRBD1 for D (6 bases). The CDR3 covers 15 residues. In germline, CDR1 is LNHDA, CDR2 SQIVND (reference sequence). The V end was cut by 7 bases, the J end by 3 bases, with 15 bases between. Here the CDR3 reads CASTSGTMDTGELFF. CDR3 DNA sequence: TGTGCCAGTACCTCCGGGACAATGGACACCGGGGAGCTGTTTTTT.